The 10 T cell receptor beta chains reported below all come from one sample, sequenced in a study of CD4 T cells in relation to SARS-CoV-2 and coronaviruses. These receptors have no known antigen. Sequencing was performed with immunoSEQ multiplex PCR; in TCRdb, only in-frame clones are kept and a portion is missing. The data show roughly 17,000 clones, over 75% seen once. Before the COVID-19 pandemic, during about 2011-2019, CD4+ T cells were taken from unexposed donors. After roughly ten days of culture, CD4+ T cells were isolated. The sequenced sample was CD4+ T cells from PBMCs, cultured in vitro. These receptor sequences come from a human donor in good health.

The chain carries TRBV2 and TRBJ1-1; D not certain. The V end lost 6 bases, the J end lost 0 bases, and 8 bases lay between the germline ends. Germline V gives CDR1 SNHLY, CDR2 FYNNEI. The CDR3 has 13 residues. In nucleotides, the CDR3 is TGTGCCAGCAGACAGAACCTGAACACTGAAGCTTTCTTT. It yields the protein CASRQNLNTEAFF.

The chain couples TRBV5-1 to TRBJ2-3; D unresolved. Germline CDR1 reads SGHRS; CDR2 reads YFSETQ. The CDR3 is made up of 16 amino acids. Trimming took off 0 bases at V and 2 bases at J, with 13 bases between the two ends. This CDR3 is CASSLALTTDTDTQYF. Written as DNA, the CDR3 is TGCGCCAGCAGCTTGGCTCTCACAACAGACACAGATACGCAGTATTTT. Supplemented by reference TRBV5-1 and TRBJ2-3, the full variable domain reads KAGVTQTPRYLIKTRGQQVTLSCSPISGHRSVSWYQQTPGQGLQFLFEYFSETQRNKGNFPGRFSGRQFSNSRSEMNVSTLELGDSALYLCASSLALTTDTDTQYFGPGTRLTVL.

V and J are TRBV30 and TRBJ2-7, with TRBD2 matching over 9 bases. Germline trimming cut 2 bases from V and 1 base from J; bases unmatched to any gene: 6. The CDR3 has 15 residues. The germline CDR1 and CDR2 sequences are GTSNPN and SVGIG (reference sequence). For the CDR3, the DNA is TGTGCCTGGAGTACCCCGGGACTAGCTTCCTACGAGCAGTACTTC. Translated, it gives CAWSTPGLASYEQYF.

The chain uses TRBV2 and TRBJ2-3, with D unclear. Between the trimmed V and J ends, which lost 7 bases and 1 base, there was a span of 9 bases. This CDR3 comprises 13 residues. Germline V gene lookup returns CDR1 SNHLY and CDR2 FYNNEI. The CDR3 DNA follows: TGTGCCAGCAACGGCAGAGGCACAGATACGCAGTATTTT. Its translation: CASNGRGTDTQYF.

This chain links TRBV5-1 with TRBJ2-2; D call uncertain. The germline gives CDR1 SGHRS, CDR2 YFSETQ. V lost 0 bases and J lost 2, with 8 bases in between. The CDR3 spans 15 residues. CDR3 amino acids: CASSLDGTNTGELFF. CDR3 nucleotides: TGCGCCAGCAGCTTGGACGGCACAAACACCGGGGAGCTGTTTTTT.

This clone was detected a few times. The chain recombines TRBV5-1 with TRBJ1-1; D possibly corresponds to TRBD1 (5 bases). The length of the CDR3 is 14 residues. Trimming removed 5 bases from V and 1 base from J, with 12 bases in between. CDR1 and CDR2 from the germline V gene are SGHRS and YFSETQ. The CDR3 region is CASSPSTGNTEAFF. Written as DNA, the CDR3 is TGCGCCAGCAGTCCAAGCACAGGGAACACTGAAGCTTTCTTT.

This clone was seen only once. The chain uses TRBV3-1 (or the pseudogene TRBV3-2) and TRBJ2-1, with 10 bases fitting TRBD1. CDR1 is LGHDT, CDR2 YNNKEL, per germline (reference sequence). Trimming removed 4 bases from V and 5 bases from J; junction bases left unmatched: 5. The CDR3 covers 15 residues. CDR3 residues: CASSPWTGGNNEQFF. The CDR3 nucleotides are TGTGCCAGCAGCCCCTGGACAGGGGGTAACAATGAGCAGTTCTTC.

V gene TRBV24-1 combines with J gene TRBJ2-3, with 7 positions matching TRBD1. This CDR3 spans 15 amino acids. V trimming: 0 bases; J trimming: 1 base; junction bases outside the gene matches: 0. Germline V gives CDR1 KGHDR, CDR2 SFDVKD. CDR3: CATSDLGQGTDTQYF. CDR3 coding DNA: TGTGCCACCAGTGATTTGGGACAGGGCACAGATACGCAGTATTTT.

The gene calls are TRBV2 and TRBJ2-7; 7 nucleotides match TRBD1. CDR1 SNHLY and CDR2 FYNNEI come from the germline V gene. The V gene end was trimmed by 5 bases and the J gene end by 7 bases; junction bases not matched to a gene: 14. CDR3 length equals 15 residues. CDR3 bases: TGTGCCAGCAGTCCAGACAGGGCAGGGTTAGGGGAGCAGTACTTC. It specifies CASSPDRAGLGEQYF.

V gene TRBV5-1 combines with J gene TRBJ2-3; D unclear. Per the germline V gene, CDR1 is SGHRS and CDR2 is YFSETQ. CDR3 length: 12 residues. Trimming removed 2 bases from V and 4 bases from J, with 5 bases in between. The CDR3 DNA is TGCGCCAGCAGCTTCCCTTCAGATACGCAGTATTTT. Protein sequence: CASSFPSDTQYF.